The 19 T cell receptor beta chains listed next were all sequenced from one sample in a study of blood T cell repertoires in COVID-19. The assay was immunoSEQ multiplex PCR, and TCRdb's table has in-frame clones only and misses some. Here the sample spans some 22,000 clones, about 83% being singletons. Input material: peripheral blood. The origin of the receptors is a man between 65 and 79 years old with acute or convalescent COVID-19.

J is TRBJ1-5 and V is TRBV24-1; no clear D. Germline-derived CDR1 and CDR2 are KGHDR and SFDVKD. The CDR3 spans 13 residues. V gave up 8 bases and J gave up 0 bases, with 7 bases separating them. The CDR3 nucleotides are TGTGCCACCATGCTGAGTAGCAATCAGCCCCAGCATTTT. It codes for CATMLSSNQPQHF.

This clone was seen only once. J is TRBJ1-5 and V is TRBV2; 8 positions match TRBD1. Germline assignment: CDR1 SNHLY and CDR2 FYNNEI. The CDR3 is 15 amino acids. The ends lost 6 bases at V and 0 bases at J; junction bases unmatched: 4. The CDR3 sequence is CASSRDRTSNQPQHF. The CDR3 nucleotides read TGTGCCAGCAGCCGGGACAGGACTAGCAATCAGCCCCAGCATTTT. The whole variable domain, filled in from reference TRBV2 and TRBJ1-5, reads EPEVTQTPSHQVTQMGQEVILRCVPISNHLYFYWYRQILGQKVEFLVSFYNNEISEKSEIFDDQFSVERPDGSNFTLKIRSTKLEDSAMYFCASSRDRTSNQPQHFGDGTRLSIL.

This sequence joins TRBV3-1 (or the pseudogene TRBV3-2) and TRBJ1-1, with TRBD1 matching over 8 bases. Germline loops: CDR1 LGHDT, CDR2 YNNKEL (reference sequence). The CDR3 is made up of 13 amino acids. After removal of 7 bases from V and 5 bases from J, the junction contained 6 bases not matched to a gene. The chain's CDR3 is CASTLTGGTEAFF. The CDR3 DNA follows: TGTGCCAGCACTTTAACAGGGGGGACTGAAGCTTTCTTT.

Only one count was recorded for this clone. This chain connects TRBV7-9 to TRBJ2-7, with D possibly being TRBD2 (6 bases). This CDR3 comprises 13 residues. Deletions cut 1 base from V and 6 bases from J, with 10 bases between. Germline V lookup: CDR1 SEHNR, CDR2 FQNEAQ (reference sequence). In DNA form, the CDR3 reads TGTGCCAGCAGCTTAGACGGAGGGCGCGAGCAGTACTTC. Translating it yields CASSLDGGREQYF.

The V call is TRBV4-2, the J call TRBJ1-5; 7 nucleotides align to TRBD1. This CDR3 has 18 residues. The germline V gene has CDR1 LGHNA and CDR2 YNFKEQ. Trimming removed 0 bases from V and 9 bases from J; junction bases left unmatched: 17. CDR3 coding DNA: TGTGCCAGCAGCCAAGACCTCCCCGGGACAGAGGCTCCCAGGCCCCAGCATTTT. It encodes CASSQDLPGTEAPRPQHF.

This chain uses TRBV6-5 with TRBJ1-1, with TRBD1 matching over 7 bases. The CDR3 is 14 amino acids. The germline V gene has CDR1 MNHEY and CDR2 SVGAGI. Trimming cost V 6 bases and J 6 bases; bases outside gene matches: 10. In DNA form, the CDR3 reads TGTGCCAGCAGCCGACAGGGAGTAAATTCTGAAGCTTTCTTT. Its translation: CASSRQGVNSEAFF.

This chain joins TRBV7-2 and TRBJ1-3; D is undetermined. Germline loops: CDR1 SGHTA, CDR2 FQGNSA. This CDR3 contains 15 residues. V was clipped by 4 bases and J by 0 bases, with 10 bases between them. The CDR3 sequence is CASSSPYSSGNTIYF. CDR3 sequence (DNA): TGTGCCAGCAGCTCCCCGTACAGCTCTGGAAACACCATATATTTT.

In DNA, the CDR3 is TGTGCCAGCAGCCAAATTGCAGGACAGGGTGGCTACACCTTC. This encodes CASSQIAGQGGYTF. The rearrangement joins TRBV7-2 to TRBJ1-2; 8 bases are a match to TRBD1. The CDR3 loop spans 14 amino acids. The germline CDR1 and CDR2 sequences are SGHTA and FQGNSA. The V gene end was trimmed by 5 bases and the J gene end by 7 bases; junction bases not matched to a gene: 9.

This rearrangement joins TRBV5-1 to TRBJ2-7; tentative D call: TRBD1 (5 bases). Germline V CDR1 and CDR2: SGHRS, YFSETQ. The V end was cut by 1 base, the J end by 2 bases, with 10 bases between. The CDR3 is 14 amino acids. This CDR3 reads CASSLNWGPYEQYF. The CDR3 DNA is TGCGCCAGCAGCTTGAATTGGGGCCCCTACGAGCAGTACTTC.

This sequence joins TRBV15 and TRBJ2-5, with a weak D call TRBD2 (6 bases). Per the germline V gene, CDR1 is LNHNV and CDR2 is YYDKDF (reference sequence). V dropped 5 bases and J dropped 2 bases, with 12 bases sitting between them. The CDR3 runs 14 residues. CDR3 in DNA: TGTGCCACCAGCGTAGGACTATTTCAAGAGACCCAGTACTTC. Its protein is CATSVGLFQETQYF.

A few counts support this clone. The chain uses TRBV27 and TRBJ1-4; D gene ambiguous. Germline V gene lookup returns CDR1 MNHEY and CDR2 SMNVEV (reference sequence). Trimming stripped 3 bases from V and 10 bases from J, with 12 bases between. This CDR3 spans 13 amino acids. As DNA, the CDR3 is TGTGCCAGCAGTTTCGGGTCGGCGGGAAAACTGTTTTTT. This gives the protein CASSFGSAGKLFF.

The chain is built from TRBV15 and TRBJ2-3; D ambiguous. CDR1 LNHNV and CDR2 YYDKDF come from the germline V gene (reference sequence). V was clipped by 2 bases and J by 1 base, with 10 bases between them. The CDR3 is made up of 15 amino acids. The CDR3 sequence is CATSRRVVGTDTQYF. The CDR3, as DNA: TGTGCCACCAGCAGAAGAGTAGTTGGCACAGATACGCAGTATTTT.

CDR3 DNA: TGCAGCGTCCGGGACGGAGGGTCCTACGAGCAGTACTTC. Translating it yields CSVRDGGSYEQYF. V and J are TRBV29-1 and TRBJ2-7, with D possibly matching TRBD2 (6 bases). Germline CDR1 is SQVTM and CDR2 is ANQGSEA. This CDR3 is 13 amino acids long. V gave up 6 bases and J gave up 1 base, with 13 bases separating them.

The gene calls are TRBV19 and TRBJ1-6, with a possible D match to TRBD1 (5 bases). The CDR3 spans 13 residues. V was trimmed by 5 bases and J by 5 bases, leaving 7 bases between them. The germline V gene encodes CDR1 LNHDA and CDR2 SQIVND (reference sequence). The DNA of the CDR3 is TGTGCCAGTAGTGGCAGGGATAATTCACCCCTCCACTTT. Protein product: CASSGRDNSPLHF.

The chain combines TRBV6-5 with TRBJ1-4; D is undetermined. V gave up 7 bases and J gave up 4 bases, with 16 bases separating them. Germline CDR1 MNHEY, CDR2 SVGAGI. CDR3 size: 15 residues. The CDR3 region has the DNA TGTGCCAGCACCCTCACCGACTCCTTTAATGAAAAACTGTTTTTT. It translates to CASTLTDSFNEKLFF.

The chain combines TRBV9 with TRBJ2-3, with 13 bases lining up with TRBD2. V gave up 4 bases and J gave up 3 bases; unmatched junction bases: 2. This CDR3 is built from 15 residues. Germline loops: CDR1 SGDLS, CDR2 YYNGEE. As DNA, the CDR3 is TGTGCCAGCAGCCCGGGACTAGCGGGGACAGATACGCAGTATTTT. This gives the protein CASSPGLAGTDTQYF.

V usage is TRBV9 and J usage is TRBJ2-1; the D gene is possibly TRBD1 (6 bases). Looked up from germline, CDR1 is SGDLS and CDR2 is YYNGEE. The CDR3 is made up of 18 amino acids. V was shortened by 1 base and J by 0 bases, with 17 bases between the two germline ends. The CDR3 DNA follows: TGTGCCAGCAGCGTAAGCCCTCAGGGGCCCAGCTCCTACAATGAGCAGTTCTTC. This codes for CASSVSPQGPSSYNEQFF.

The chain carries TRBV4-1 and TRBJ1-2; 7 bases agree with TRBD1. The CDR3 runs to 16 residues. In germline, CDR1 is MGHRA, CDR2 YSYEKL. Losses at the gene ends were 2 bases for V and 4 bases for J; bases not matched to a gene: 10. The CDR3 spells CASSQLPTGPIYGYTF. In DNA, the CDR3 is TGCGCCAGCAGCCAACTACCGACAGGGCCCATCTATGGCTACACCTTC.

The gene calls are TRBV30 and TRBJ2-5; perhaps TRBD1 as D (6 bases). Germline-derived CDR1 and CDR2 are GTSNPN and SVGIG (reference sequence). With 1 base removed from V and 4 bases from J, the gap between germline ends came to 10 bases. This CDR3 spans 13 amino acids. This CDR3 reads CAWSAGELETQYF. The CDR3 coding sequence is TGTGCCTGGAGTGCAGGGGAACTAGAGACCCAGTACTTC.